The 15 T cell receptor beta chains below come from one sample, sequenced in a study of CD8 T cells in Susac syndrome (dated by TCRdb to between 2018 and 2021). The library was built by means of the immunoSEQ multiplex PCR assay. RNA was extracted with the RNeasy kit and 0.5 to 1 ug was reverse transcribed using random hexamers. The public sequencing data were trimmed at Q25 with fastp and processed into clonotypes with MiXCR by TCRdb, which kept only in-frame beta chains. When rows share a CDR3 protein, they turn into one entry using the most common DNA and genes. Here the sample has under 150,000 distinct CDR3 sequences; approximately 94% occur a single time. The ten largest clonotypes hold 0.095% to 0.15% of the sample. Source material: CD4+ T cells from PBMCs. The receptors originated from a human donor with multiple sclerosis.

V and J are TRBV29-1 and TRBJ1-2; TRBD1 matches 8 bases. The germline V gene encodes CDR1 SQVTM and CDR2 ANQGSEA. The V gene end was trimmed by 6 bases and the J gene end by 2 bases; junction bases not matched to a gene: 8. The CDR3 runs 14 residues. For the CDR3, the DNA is TGCAGCGTACTCGCCGGGACAGGCAACTATGGCTACACCTTC. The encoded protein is CSVLAGTGNYGYTF.

The CDR3 region is CASEGQQNTEAFF. The CDR3 DNA follows: TGTGCCAGCGAGGGGCAACAGAACACTGAAGCTTTCTTT. The V and J genes are TRBV7-9 and TRBJ1-1; a possible D gene is TRBD1 (5 bases). V lost 8 bases to trimming and J lost 1 base, with 11 bases between them. Germline V lookup: CDR1 SEHNR, CDR2 FQNEAQ (reference sequence). The CDR3 runs to 13 residues.

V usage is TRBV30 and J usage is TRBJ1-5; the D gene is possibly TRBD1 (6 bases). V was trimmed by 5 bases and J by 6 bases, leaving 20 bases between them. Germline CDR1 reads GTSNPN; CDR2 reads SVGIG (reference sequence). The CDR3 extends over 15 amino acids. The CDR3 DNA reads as TGTGCCTGGCGGATGGCGGCAGGGGACGGTCAGCCCCAGCATTTT. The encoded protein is CAWRMAAGDGQPQHF.

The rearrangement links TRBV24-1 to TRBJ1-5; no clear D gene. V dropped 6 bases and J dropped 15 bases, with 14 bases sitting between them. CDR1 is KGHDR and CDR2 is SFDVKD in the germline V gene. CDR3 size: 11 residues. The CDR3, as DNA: TGTGCCACCAGTAAAGGCCCGAAGTGGCATTTT. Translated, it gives CATSKGPKWHF.

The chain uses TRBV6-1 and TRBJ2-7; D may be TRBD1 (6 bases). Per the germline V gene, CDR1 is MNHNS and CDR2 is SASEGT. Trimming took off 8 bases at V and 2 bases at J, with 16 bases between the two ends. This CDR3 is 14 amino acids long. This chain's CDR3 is CASRDPGTTYEQYF. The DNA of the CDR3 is TGTGCCAGCCGGGATCCCGGGACAACCTACGAGCAGTACTTC.

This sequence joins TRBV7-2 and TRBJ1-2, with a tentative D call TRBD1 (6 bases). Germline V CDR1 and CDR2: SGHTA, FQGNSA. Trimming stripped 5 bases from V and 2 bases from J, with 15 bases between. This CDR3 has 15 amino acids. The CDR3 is CASSPSDRFNYGYTF. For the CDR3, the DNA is TGTGCCAGCAGCCCCTCGGACAGATTCAACTATGGCTACACCTTC.

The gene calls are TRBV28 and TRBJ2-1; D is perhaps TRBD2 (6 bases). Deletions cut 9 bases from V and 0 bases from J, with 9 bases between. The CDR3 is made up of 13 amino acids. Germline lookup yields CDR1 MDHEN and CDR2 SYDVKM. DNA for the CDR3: TGTGCCAGTTACGGGGGCTCCTACAATGAGCAGTTCTTC. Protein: CASYGGSYNEQFF.

DNA of the CDR3: TGTGCCAGCTCACCACAGGATAGATCTGAGCAGTTCTTC. It encodes CASSPQDRSEQFF. The V gene is TRBV18, the J gene TRBJ2-1; D not certain. Trimming cost V 1 base and J 9 bases, with 10 bases left between them. The germline gives CDR1 KGHSH, CDR2 LQKENI. The CDR3 length is 13 residues.

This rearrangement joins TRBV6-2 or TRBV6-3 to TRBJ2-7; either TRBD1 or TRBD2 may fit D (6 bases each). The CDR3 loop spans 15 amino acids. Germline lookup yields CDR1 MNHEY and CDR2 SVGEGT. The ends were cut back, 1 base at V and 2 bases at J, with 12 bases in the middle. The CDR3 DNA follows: TGTGCCAGCAGTTACTTAGGCGGGGACACCTACGAGCAGTACTTC. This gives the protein CASSYLGGDTYEQYF.

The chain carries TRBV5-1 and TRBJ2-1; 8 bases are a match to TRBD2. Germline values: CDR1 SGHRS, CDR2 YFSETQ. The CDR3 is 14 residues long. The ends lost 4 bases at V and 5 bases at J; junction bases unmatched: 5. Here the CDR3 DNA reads TGCGCCAGCAGCCCCGGGACTAGGAACAATGAGCAGTTCTTC. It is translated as CASSPGTRNNEQFF.

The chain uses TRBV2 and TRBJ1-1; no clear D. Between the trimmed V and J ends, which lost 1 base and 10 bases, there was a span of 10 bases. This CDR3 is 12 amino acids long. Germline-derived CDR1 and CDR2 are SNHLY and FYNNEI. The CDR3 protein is CASSEVLAVAFF. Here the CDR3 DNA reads TGTGCCAGCAGTGAAGTGTTAGCGGTAGCTTTCTTT.

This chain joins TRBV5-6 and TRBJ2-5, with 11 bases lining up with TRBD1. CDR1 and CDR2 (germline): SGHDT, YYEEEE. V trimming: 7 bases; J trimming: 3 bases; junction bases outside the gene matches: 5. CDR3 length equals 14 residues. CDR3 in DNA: TGTGCCAGCTCCGGGACAGGGGGTAAAGAGACCCAGTACTTC. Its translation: CASSGTGGKETQYF.

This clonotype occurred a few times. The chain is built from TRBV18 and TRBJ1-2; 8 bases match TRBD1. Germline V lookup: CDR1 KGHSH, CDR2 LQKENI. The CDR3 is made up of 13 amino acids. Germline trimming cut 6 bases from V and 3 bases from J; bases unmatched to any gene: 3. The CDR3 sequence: CASSPDRDYGYTF. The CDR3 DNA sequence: TGTGCCAGCTCGCCGGACAGGGACTATGGCTACACCTTC. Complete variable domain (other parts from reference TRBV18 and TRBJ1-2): NAGVMQNPRHLVRRRGQEARLRCSPMKGHSHVYWYRQLPEEGLKFMVYLQKENIIDESGMPKERFSAEFPKEGPSILRIQQVVRGDSAAYFCASSPDRDYGYTFGSGTRLTVV.

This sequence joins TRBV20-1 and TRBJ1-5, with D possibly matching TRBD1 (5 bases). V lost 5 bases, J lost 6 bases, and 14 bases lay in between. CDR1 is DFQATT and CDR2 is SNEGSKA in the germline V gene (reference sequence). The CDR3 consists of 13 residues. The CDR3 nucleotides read TGCAGTGCTTCCGGGCTCGGGGGTCAGCCCCAGCATTTT. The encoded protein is CSASGLGGQPQHF.

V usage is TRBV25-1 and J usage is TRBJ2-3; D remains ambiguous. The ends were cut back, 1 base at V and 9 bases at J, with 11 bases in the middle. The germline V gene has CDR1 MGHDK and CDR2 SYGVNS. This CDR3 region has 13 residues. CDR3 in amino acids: CASSESPLRTQYF. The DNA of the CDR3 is TGTGCCAGCAGTGAATCCCCACTAAGGACGCAGTATTTT.